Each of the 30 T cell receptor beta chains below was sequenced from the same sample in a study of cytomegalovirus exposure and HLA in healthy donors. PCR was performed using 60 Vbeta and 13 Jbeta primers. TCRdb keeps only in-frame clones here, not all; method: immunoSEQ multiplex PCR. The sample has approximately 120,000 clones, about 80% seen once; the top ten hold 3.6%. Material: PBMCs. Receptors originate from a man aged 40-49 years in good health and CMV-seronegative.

CDR3 DNA sequence: TGCAGCGTTGCCCAGGGGGCACACGAGCAGTACTTC. It encodes CSVAQGAHEQYF. The rearrangement uses TRBV29-1 and TRBJ2-7; TRBD1 agrees at 8 bases. The CDR3 has 12 amino acids. Losses at the gene ends were 4 bases for V and 5 bases for J; bases not matched to a gene: 4. Germline V gene lookup returns CDR1 SQVTM and CDR2 ANQGSEA.

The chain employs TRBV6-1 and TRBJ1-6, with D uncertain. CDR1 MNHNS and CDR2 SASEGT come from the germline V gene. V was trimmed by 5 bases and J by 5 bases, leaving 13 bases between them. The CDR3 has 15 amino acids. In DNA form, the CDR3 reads TGTGCCAGCAGTTTTAGCCTAATTCATAATTCACCCCTCCACTTT. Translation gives CASSFSLIHNSPLHF.

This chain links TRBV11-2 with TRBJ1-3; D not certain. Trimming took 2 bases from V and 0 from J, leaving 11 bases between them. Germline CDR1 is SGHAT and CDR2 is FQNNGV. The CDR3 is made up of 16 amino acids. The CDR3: CASSLSTGSSGNTIYF. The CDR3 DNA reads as TGTGCCAGCAGCTTATCAACGGGAAGCTCTGGAAACACCATATATTTT.

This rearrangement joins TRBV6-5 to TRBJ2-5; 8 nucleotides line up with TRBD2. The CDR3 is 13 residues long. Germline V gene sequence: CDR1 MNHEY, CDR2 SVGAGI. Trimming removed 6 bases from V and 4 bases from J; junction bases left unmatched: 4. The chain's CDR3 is CASRRTSGETQYF. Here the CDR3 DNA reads TGTGCCAGCAGGCGAACTAGCGGAGAGACCCAGTACTTC.

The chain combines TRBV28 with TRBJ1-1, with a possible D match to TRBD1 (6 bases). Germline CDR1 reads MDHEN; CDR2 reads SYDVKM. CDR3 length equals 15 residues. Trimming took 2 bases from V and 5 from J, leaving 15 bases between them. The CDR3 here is CASSLRGGLWTEAFF. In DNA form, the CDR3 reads TGTGCCAGCAGTTTACGGGGGGGCTTGTGGACTGAAGCTTTCTTT.

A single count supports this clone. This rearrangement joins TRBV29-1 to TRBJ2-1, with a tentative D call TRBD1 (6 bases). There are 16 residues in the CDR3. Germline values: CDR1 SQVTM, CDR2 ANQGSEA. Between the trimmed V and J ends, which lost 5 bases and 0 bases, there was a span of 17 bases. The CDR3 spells CSVLGTTTSSYNEQFF. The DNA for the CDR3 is TGCAGCGTTCTAGGGACAACTACTAGCTCCTACAATGAGCAGTTCTTC.

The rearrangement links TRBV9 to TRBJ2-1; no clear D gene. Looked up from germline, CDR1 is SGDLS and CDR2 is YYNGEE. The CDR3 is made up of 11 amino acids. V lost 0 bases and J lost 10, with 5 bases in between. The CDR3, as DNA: TGTGCCAGCAGCGTAGGCCAGGAGCAGTTCTTC. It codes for CASSVGQEQFF.

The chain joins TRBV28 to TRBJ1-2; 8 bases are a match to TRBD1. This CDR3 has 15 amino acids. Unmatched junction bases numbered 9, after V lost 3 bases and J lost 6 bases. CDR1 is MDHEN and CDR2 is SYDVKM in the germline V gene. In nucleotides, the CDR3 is TGTGCCAGCAGTTTTGGAGACAGGGGAGTCGATGGCTACACCTTC. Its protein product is CASSFGDRGVDGYTF.

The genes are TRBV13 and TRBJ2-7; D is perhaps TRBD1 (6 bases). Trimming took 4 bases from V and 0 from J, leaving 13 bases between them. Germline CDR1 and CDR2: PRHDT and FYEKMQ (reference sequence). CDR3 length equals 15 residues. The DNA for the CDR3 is TGTGCCAGCAGCTCTGGACAGCCCTACTCCTACGAGCAGTACTTC. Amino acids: CASSSGQPYSYEQYF. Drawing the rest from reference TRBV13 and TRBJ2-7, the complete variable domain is AAGVIQSPRHLIKEKRETATLKCYPIPRHDTVYWYQQGPGQDPQFLISFYEKMQSDKGSIPDRFSAQQFSDYHSELNMSSLELGDSALYFCASSSGQPYSYEQYFGPGTRLTVT.

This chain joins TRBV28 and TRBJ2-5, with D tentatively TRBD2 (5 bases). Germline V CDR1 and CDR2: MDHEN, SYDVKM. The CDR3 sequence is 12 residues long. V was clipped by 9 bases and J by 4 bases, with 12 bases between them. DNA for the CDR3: TGTGCCAGTCAGGAGGTTGGAGAGACCCAGTACTTC. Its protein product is CASQEVGETQYF.

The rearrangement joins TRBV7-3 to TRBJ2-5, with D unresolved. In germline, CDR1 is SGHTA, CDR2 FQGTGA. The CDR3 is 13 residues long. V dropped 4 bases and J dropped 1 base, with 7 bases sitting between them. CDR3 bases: TGTGCCAGCAGCTCCGGGTCCCAAGAGACCCAGTACTTC. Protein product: CASSSGSQETQYF.

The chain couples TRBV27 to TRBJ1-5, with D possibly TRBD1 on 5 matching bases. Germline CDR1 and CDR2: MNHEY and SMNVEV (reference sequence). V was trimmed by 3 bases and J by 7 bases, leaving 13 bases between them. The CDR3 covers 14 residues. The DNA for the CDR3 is TGTGCCAGCAGTTTTCAGGGTGGAGGGCAGCCCCAGCATTTT. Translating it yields CASSFQGGGQPQHF.

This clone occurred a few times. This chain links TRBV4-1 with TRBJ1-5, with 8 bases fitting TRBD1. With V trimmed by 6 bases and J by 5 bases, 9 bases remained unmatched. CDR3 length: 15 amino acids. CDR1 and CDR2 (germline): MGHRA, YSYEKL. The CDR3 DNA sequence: TGCGCCAGCAGTCCCGGGGACAGGCTCTATCAGCCCCAGCATTTT. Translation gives CASSPGDRLYQPQHF.

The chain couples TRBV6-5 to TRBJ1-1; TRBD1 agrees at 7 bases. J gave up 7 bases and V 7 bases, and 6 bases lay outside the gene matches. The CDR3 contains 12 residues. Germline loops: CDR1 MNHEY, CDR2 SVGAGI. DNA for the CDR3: TGTGCCAGCACCAGACAGGGTGGTGAAGCTTTCTTT. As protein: CASTRQGGEAFF.

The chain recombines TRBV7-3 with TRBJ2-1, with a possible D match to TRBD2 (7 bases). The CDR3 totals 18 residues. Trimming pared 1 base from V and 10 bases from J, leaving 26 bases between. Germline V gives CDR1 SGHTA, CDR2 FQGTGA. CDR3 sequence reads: CASSLSQGLRAGAEEQFF. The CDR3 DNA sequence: TGTGCCAGCAGCTTAAGTCAGGGCTTAAGGGCGGGGGCAGAGGAGCAGTTCTTC. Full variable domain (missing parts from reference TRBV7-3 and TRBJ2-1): GAGVSQTPSNKVTEKGKYVELRCDPISGHTALYWYRQSLGQGPEFLIYFQGTGAADDSGLPNDRFFAVRPEGSVSTLKIQRTERGDSAVYLCASSLSQGLRAGAEEQFFGPGTRLTVL.

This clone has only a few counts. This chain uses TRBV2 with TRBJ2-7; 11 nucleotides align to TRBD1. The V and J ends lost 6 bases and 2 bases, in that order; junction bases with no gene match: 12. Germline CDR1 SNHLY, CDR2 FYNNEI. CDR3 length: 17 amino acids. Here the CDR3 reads CASRGTGGPYSAYEQYF. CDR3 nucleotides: TGTGCCAGCAGGGGGACAGGGGGTCCCTATTCAGCCTACGAGCAGTACTTC.

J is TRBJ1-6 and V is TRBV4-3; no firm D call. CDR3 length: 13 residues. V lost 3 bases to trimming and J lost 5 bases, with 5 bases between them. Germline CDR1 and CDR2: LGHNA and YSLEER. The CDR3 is CASSHTNNSPLHF. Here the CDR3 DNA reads TGCGCCAGCAGCCATACAAATAATTCACCCCTCCACTTT.

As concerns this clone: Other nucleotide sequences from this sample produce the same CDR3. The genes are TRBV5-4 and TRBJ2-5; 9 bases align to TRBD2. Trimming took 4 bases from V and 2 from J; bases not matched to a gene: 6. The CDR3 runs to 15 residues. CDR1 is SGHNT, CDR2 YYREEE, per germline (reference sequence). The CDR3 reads CASSRSGGPQETQYF. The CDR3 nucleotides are TGTGCCAGCAGCCGTAGCGGGGGTCCACAAGAGACCCAGTACTTC.

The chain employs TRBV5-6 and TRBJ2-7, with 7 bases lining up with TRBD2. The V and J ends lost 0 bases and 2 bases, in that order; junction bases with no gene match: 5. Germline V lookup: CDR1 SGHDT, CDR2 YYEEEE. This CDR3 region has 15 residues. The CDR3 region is CASSLDGRMAYEQYF. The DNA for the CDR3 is TGTGCCAGCAGCTTGGACGGGAGGATGGCCTACGAGCAGTACTTC.

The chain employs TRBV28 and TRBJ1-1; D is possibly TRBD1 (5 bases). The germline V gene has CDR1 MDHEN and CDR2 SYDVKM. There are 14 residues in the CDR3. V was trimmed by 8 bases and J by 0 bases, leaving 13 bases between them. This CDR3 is CASGRQGLNTEAFF. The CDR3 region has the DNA TGTGCCAGCGGTCGTCAGGGATTGAACACTGAAGCTTTCTTT. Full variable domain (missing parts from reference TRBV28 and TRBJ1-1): DVKVTQSSRYLVKRTGEKVFLECVQDMDHENMFWYRQDPGLGLRLIYFSYDVKMKEKGDIPEGYSVSREKKERFSLILESASTNQTSMYLCASGRQGLNTEAFFGQGTRLTVV.

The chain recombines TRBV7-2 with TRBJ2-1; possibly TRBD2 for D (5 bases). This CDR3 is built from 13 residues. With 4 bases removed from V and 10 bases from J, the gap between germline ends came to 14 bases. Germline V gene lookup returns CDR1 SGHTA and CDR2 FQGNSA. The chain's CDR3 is CASSSGPTGEQFF. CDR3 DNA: TGTGCCAGCAGCTCAGGACCCACGGGGGAGCAGTTCTTC.

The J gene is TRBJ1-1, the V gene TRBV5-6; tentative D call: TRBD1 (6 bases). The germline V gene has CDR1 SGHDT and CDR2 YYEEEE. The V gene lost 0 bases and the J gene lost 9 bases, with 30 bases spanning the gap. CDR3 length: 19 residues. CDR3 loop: CASSLDLQGGVPLSTQAFF. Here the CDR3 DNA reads TGTGCCAGCAGCTTGGACTTACAGGGTGGAGTACCTCTGTCAACACAAGCTTTCTTT.

CDR3 sequence: CASSQDASRNQPQHF. The CDR3 nucleotides read TGCGCCAGCAGCCAAGATGCGTCTAGAAATCAGCCCCAGCATTTT. The V and J genes are TRBV4-3 and TRBJ1-5; D is uncertain. Germline V CDR1 and CDR2: LGHNA, YSLEER. The V and J ends lost 0 bases and 4 bases respectively, with 10 bases between them. The CDR3 runs to 15 residues.

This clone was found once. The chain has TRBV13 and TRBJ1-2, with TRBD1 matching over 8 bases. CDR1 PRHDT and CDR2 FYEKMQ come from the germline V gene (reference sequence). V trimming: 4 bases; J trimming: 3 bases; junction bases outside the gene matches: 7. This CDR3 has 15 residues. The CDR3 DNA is TGTGCCAGCAGCTCCGGGGACAGGCCGTACTATGGCTACACCTTC. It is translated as CASSSGDRPYYGYTF.

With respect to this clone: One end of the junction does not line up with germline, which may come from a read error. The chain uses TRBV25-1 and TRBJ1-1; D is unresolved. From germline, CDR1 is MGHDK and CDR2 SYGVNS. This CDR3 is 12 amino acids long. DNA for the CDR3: TGTGCCAGCAGTGAATATAGCGGCGGACTCTCCTTT. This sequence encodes CASSEYSGGLSF.

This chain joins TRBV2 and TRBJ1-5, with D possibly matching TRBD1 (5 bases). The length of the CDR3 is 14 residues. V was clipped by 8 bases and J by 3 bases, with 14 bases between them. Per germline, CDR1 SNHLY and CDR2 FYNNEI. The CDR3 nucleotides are TGTGCCAGCGGGCAAGACAGCAACAATCAGCCCCAGCATTTT. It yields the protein CASGQDSNNQPQHF.

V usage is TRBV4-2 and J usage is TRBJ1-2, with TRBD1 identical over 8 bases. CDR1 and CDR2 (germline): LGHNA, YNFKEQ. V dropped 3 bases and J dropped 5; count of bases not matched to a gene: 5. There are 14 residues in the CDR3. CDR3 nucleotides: TGTGCCAGCAGCCACGGACAGGGAATTTATGGCTACACCTTC. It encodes CASSHGQGIYGYTF.

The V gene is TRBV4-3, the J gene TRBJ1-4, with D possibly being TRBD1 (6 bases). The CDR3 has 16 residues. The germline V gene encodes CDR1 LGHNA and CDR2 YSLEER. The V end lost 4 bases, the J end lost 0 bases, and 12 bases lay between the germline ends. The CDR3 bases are TGCGCCAGCAGCCGGAGTAGACAGGCAACTAATGAAAAACTGTTTTTT. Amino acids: CASSRSRQATNEKLFF.

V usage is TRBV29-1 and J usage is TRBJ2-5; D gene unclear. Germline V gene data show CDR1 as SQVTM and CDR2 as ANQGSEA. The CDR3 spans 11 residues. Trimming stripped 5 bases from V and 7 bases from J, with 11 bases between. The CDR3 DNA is TGCAGCGTTTACCCGAGTACGACCCAGTACTTC. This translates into CSVYPSTTQYF.

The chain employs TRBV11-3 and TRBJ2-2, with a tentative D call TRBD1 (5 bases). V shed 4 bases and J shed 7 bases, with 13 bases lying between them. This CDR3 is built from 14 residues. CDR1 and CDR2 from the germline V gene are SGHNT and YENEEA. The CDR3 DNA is TGTGCCAGCAGCTCGCGGACACAGCACGGGGAGCTGTTTTTT. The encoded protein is CASSSRTQHGELFF.